The 26 T cell receptor beta chains reported below all come from one sample, sequenced in a study of sequential checkpoint blockade in melanoma. Treatment indicated: randomized to nivolumab then ipilimumab (arm A) or the reverse (arm B). The repertoire was sequenced with immunoSEQ multiplex PCR; TCRdb's copy has only in-frame clones and lacks some. The data show roughly 2,600 clones, approximately 20% seen once. This specimen was tumor tissue (inferred from file names), taken from a patient given nivolumab and ipilimumab in sequence. These receptors were taken from a human donor with melanoma.

The chain recombines TRBV12-5 with TRBJ2-1; TRBD1 aligns across 11 bases. The CDR3 consists of 18 residues. The germline gives CDR1 LGHNT, CDR2 FRNRAP. The CDR3: CASSRRTGGIYFYNEQFF. In DNA, the CDR3 is TGTGCCAGCTCCCGTCGGACAGGGGGCATATATTTCTACAATGAGCAGTTCTTC.

The rearrangement uses TRBV29-1 and TRBJ1-2, with D possibly matching TRBD1 (5 bases). V was clipped by 7 bases and J by 8 bases, with 26 bases between them. This CDR3 has 15 amino acids. Germline values: CDR1 SQVTM, CDR2 ANQGSEA. The CDR3 loop is CSDSPRDRGPGGYTF. The DNA of the CDR3 is TGCAGCGACTCCCCCCGCGACAGAGGACCCGGAGGCTACACCTTC.

The V gene is TRBV19, the J gene TRBJ1-1, with D perhaps TRBD1 (5 bases). Germline values: CDR1 LNHDA, CDR2 SQIVND (reference sequence). This CDR3 region has 15 residues. V dropped 4 bases and J dropped 4 bases, with 16 bases sitting between them. The CDR3 DNA follows: TGTGCCAGTAGTACCCAGGGTAGTGGGAGCACTGAAGCTTTCTTT. Translating gives CASSTQGSGSTEAFF.

Only a few counts were recorded for this clone. V and J are TRBV6-8 and TRBJ1-1; D unresolved. V shed 5 bases and J shed 2 bases, with 12 bases lying between them. The CDR3 has 14 residues. CDR1 is MNHGY and CDR2 is SAAAGT in the germline V gene. CDR3 in DNA: TGTGCCAGCAGTATGACGGAGTACAACACTGAAGCTTTCTTT. It yields the protein CASSMTEYNTEAFF.

This clone was picked up many times. The V gene is TRBV11-3, the J gene TRBJ2-5; D tentatively fits TRBD1 or TRBD2 (5 bases each). Germline V gene lookup returns CDR1 SGHNT and CDR2 YENEEA. The CDR3 consists of 16 residues. V lost 1 base and J 5 bases, leaving 17 bases between the germline ends. CDR3 sequence reads: CASSLGWGSGSETQYF. CDR3 nucleotides: TGTGCCAGCAGCTTAGGGTGGGGGTCCGGATCGGAGACCCAGTACTTC.

By sample share, this clone is medium-sized (0.01 to 0.1%). The chain couples TRBV6-8 to TRBJ2-4; 7 bases align to TRBD1. Germline trimming cut 5 bases from V and 9 bases from J; bases unmatched to any gene: 7. The CDR3 loop spans 13 amino acids. Per the germline V gene, CDR1 is MNHGY and CDR2 is SAAAGT. CDR3 nucleotides: TGTGCCAGCAGTAAGGGGGCTTCCGGCATTCAGTACTTC. This codes for CASSKGASGIQYF.

This clone was detected only a few times. This sequence joins TRBV11-3 and TRBJ2-3; TRBD1 matches at 8 bases. Germline values: CDR1 SGHNT, CDR2 YENEEA. V was pared by 5 bases and J by 1 base, with 8 bases of the junction left unmatched. There are 16 residues in the CDR3. The CDR3 DNA sequence: TGTGCCAGCAGCGATTCCGGGACAGGTGGCACAGATACGCAGTATTTT. Protein product: CASSDSGTGGTDTQYF.

This clone was detected a few times. The chain links TRBV7-2 to TRBJ1-5, with D hard to call. Between the trimmed V and J ends, which lost 2 bases and 4 bases, there was a span of 6 bases. CDR1 is SGHTA, CDR2 FQGNSA, per germline. CDR3 length: 13 residues. The CDR3 DNA reads TGTGCCAGCAGCTTATCTGGAAATCAGCCCCAGCATTTT. Encoded protein: CASSLSGNQPQHF.

The V call is TRBV29-1, the J call TRBJ2-7; D ambiguous. Germline V CDR1 and CDR2: SQVTM, ANQGSEA. V gave up 0 bases and J gave up 3 bases, with 12 bases separating them. This CDR3 region has 14 residues. DNA of the CDR3: TGCAGCGTTGAAGATCGCAGGACCAACTACGAGCAGTACTTC. Translation: CSVEDRRTNYEQYF.

Within the sample, this clone is medium-sized. The J gene is TRBJ2-7, the V gene TRBV11-3; 7 bases are shared with TRBD2. The CDR3 totals 16 residues. V lost 3 bases and J lost 3; bases outside the gene matches: 11. The germline V gene encodes CDR1 SGHNT and CDR2 YENEEA. CDR3 sequence: CASSFWGGAGNYEQYF. For the CDR3, the DNA is TGTGCCAGCAGCTTTTGGGGTGGAGCGGGGAACTACGAGCAGTACTTC. The complete variable domain, with remaining parts taken from reference TRBV11-3 and TRBJ2-7, reads EAGVVQSPRYKIIEKKQPVAFWCNPISGHNTLYWYLQNLGQGPELLIRYENEEAVDDSQLPKDRFSAERLKGVDSTLKIQPAELGDSAVYLCASSFWGGAGNYEQYFGPGTRLTVT.

The V and J genes are TRBV5-1 and TRBJ2-1; 11 bases are a match to TRBD2. Germline V gene lookup returns CDR1 SGHRS and CDR2 YFSETQ. Germline trimming cut 3 bases from V and 4 bases from J; bases unmatched to any gene: 6. The CDR3 has 16 amino acids. CDR3 in DNA: TGCGCCAGCAGCTCCACTAGCGGGGGTAAATACAATGAGCAGTTCTTC. This encodes CASSSTSGGKYNEQFF.

This clone was observed a single time. The rearrangement links TRBV10-2 to TRBJ2-2; 10 bases match TRBD1. The CDR3 loop spans 16 amino acids. J gave up 4 bases and V 0 bases, and 2 bases lay outside the gene matches. Germline V CDR1 and CDR2: WSHSY, SAAADI. The CDR3 region is CASSESRDRGTGELFF. The CDR3 DNA is TGCGCCAGCAGTGAGTCGCGGGACAGGGGCACCGGGGAGCTGTTTTTT.

This rearrangement joins TRBV30 to TRBJ1-2, with 8 bases lining up with TRBD1. V lost 4 bases, J lost 4 bases, and 14 bases stayed unmatched. Per the germline V gene, CDR1 is GTSNPN and CDR2 is SVGIG (reference sequence). The CDR3 length is 16 residues. The DNA for the CDR3 is TGTGCCTGGATCCCCCGGGTCGGACAGGGAGCCTATGGCTACACCTTC. It encodes CAWIPRVGQGAYGYTF. The full variable domain, completed using reference TRBV30 and TRBJ1-2, is SQTIHQWPATLVQPVGSPLSLECTVEGTSNPNLYWYRQAAGRGLQLLFYSVGIGQISSEVPQNLSASRPQDRQFILSSKKLLLSDSGFYLCAWIPRVGQGAYGYTFGSGTRLTVV.

This clone was seen more than once but under ten times. V gene TRBV30 combines with J gene TRBJ2-1; 9 positions agree with TRBD2. The V and J ends lost 0 bases and 10 bases, in that order; junction bases with no gene match: 10. CDR1 and CDR2 (germline): GTSNPN, SVGIG (reference sequence). The CDR3 has 15 residues. This chain's CDR3 is CAWSVIAGGQLEQFF. CDR3 bases: TGTGCCTGGAGTGTAATTGCGGGGGGGCAGTTAGAGCAGTTCTTC.

The chain recombines TRBV19 with TRBJ1-5; 9 positions match TRBD1. From germline, CDR1 is LNHDA and CDR2 SQIVND (reference sequence). Trimming took 5 bases from V and 4 from J; bases not matched to a gene: 6. This CDR3 has 15 amino acids. The CDR3 is CASSFGQGYNQPQHF. The CDR3 DNA reads TGTGCCAGTAGTTTCGGACAGGGGTATAATCAGCCCCAGCATTTT.

This clone was seen more than once but under ten times. The chain joins TRBV4-1 to TRBJ2-1, with 8 bases matching TRBD1. The CDR3 contains 16 residues. The ends lost 3 bases at V and 4 bases at J; junction bases unmatched: 8. Germline CDR1 is MGHRA and CDR2 is YSYEKL. CDR3: CASSQPDRVPYNEQFF. DNA of the CDR3: TGCGCCAGCAGCCAGCCGGACAGGGTACCTTACAATGAGCAGTTCTTC.

This clone was found a few times. The chain couples TRBV25-1 to TRBJ2-2; D perhaps matches TRBD1 (6 bases). Germline V gene sequence: CDR1 MGHDK, CDR2 SYGVNS. The CDR3 is 15 residues long. The ends were cut back, 4 bases at V and 3 bases at J, with 12 bases in the middle. The CDR3 DNA sequence: TGTGCCAGCAGTGTGGGGGCGCGGGACACCGGGGAGCTGTTTTTT. Translation gives CASSVGARDTGELFF.

This clone was counted a few times. The chain joins TRBV6-8 to TRBJ2-1; 10 bases line up with TRBD2. The CDR3 covers 15 residues. The V gene's germline CDR1 is MNHGY and CDR2 SAAAGT. J lost 5 bases, V lost 7 bases, and 8 bases had no gene match. The CDR3 spells CASMLAGEWDNEQFF. CDR3 DNA sequence: TGTGCCAGCATGCTAGCGGGGGAGTGGGACAATGAGCAGTTCTTC.

The gene calls are TRBV6-8 and TRBJ1-4; weak D call: TRBD1 (6 bases). Germline assignment: CDR1 MNHGY and CDR2 SAAAGT. With 2 bases removed from V and 8 bases from J, the gap between germline ends came to 15 bases. There are 15 residues in the CDR3. CDR3 residues: CASSYRNPQGEKLFF. The CDR3 region has the DNA TGTGCCAGCAGTTACAGGAACCCCCAGGGGGAAAAACTGTTTTTT.

This clone was counted only a few times. This chain connects TRBV6-8 to TRBJ1-1; D uncertain. The germline V and J ends were trimmed by 10 bases and 8 bases, with 17 bases remaining between them. Per the germline V gene, CDR1 is MNHGY and CDR2 is SAAAGT. The CDR3 has 12 amino acids. The CDR3 is CAISPGAPEAFF. CDR3 DNA: TGTGCCATCTCTCCCGGCGCCCCGGAAGCTTTCTTT.

Only a few counts were recorded for this clone. The chain is built from TRBV9 and TRBJ1-6, with a possible D match to TRBD1 (6 bases). The CDR3 is 14 amino acids. V shed 3 bases and J shed 8 bases, with 12 bases lying between them. Germline V gene data show CDR1 as SGDLS and CDR2 as YYNGEE. CDR3 DNA sequence: TGTGCCAGCAGCGAGGGGGGGCTTTATTCACCCCTCCACTTT. Protein product: CASSEGGLYSPLHF.

This clone is deemed large (0.1 to 1%). The genes are TRBV6-8 and TRBJ2-3; 9 nucleotides line up with TRBD1. V was pared by 8 bases and J by 1 base, with 7 bases of the junction left unmatched. CDR3 length equals 15 residues. Germline V gene lookup returns CDR1 MNHGY and CDR2 SAAAGT. The CDR3 region is CASCDRDRGTDTQYF. As DNA, the CDR3 is TGTGCCAGCTGTGACCGGGACAGGGGCACAGATACGCAGTATTTT.

The chain joins TRBV9 to TRBJ1-1; D perhaps matches TRBD1 (6 bases). Germline V gives CDR1 SGDLS, CDR2 YYNGEE. V was clipped by 2 bases and J by 5 bases, with 13 bases between them. The CDR3 sequence is 14 residues long. The CDR3 region is CASSVYREGTEAFF. In nucleotides, the CDR3 is TGTGCCAGCAGCGTCTACAGGGAAGGAACTGAAGCTTTCTTT.

This clone rates as medium-sized. This chain uses TRBV6-8 with TRBJ1-1, with D possibly being TRBD1 (5 bases). The V gene lost 2 bases and the J gene lost 5 bases, with 6 bases spanning the gap. The CDR3 spans 12 residues. CDR1 and CDR2 from the germline V gene are MNHGY and SAAAGT. Here the CDR3 reads CASSYGGTEAFF. In nucleotides, the CDR3 is TGTGCCAGCAGTTACGGGGGGACTGAAGCTTTCTTT.

This clone was seen only a few times. The chain is built from TRBV19 and TRBJ2-7; 9 nucleotides line up with TRBD1. This CDR3 contains 14 residues. CDR1 and CDR2 from the germline V gene are LNHDA and SQIVND (reference sequence). The J segment lost 7 bases and the V segment lost 2 bases, leaving 6 bases of the junction unmatched. The chain's CDR3 is CASSIPGTGREQYF. The CDR3 DNA reads as TGTGCCAGTAGTATACCCGGGACAGGGCGTGAGCAGTACTTC.

This clone has only a few counts. The rearrangement links TRBV14 to TRBJ2-7; D is undetermined. Trimming shortened V by 1 base and J by 6 bases, and 7 bases separated the two germline ends. CDR3 length: 12 residues. Germline lookup yields CDR1 SGHDN and CDR2 FVKESK. Here the CDR3 DNA reads TGTGCCAGCAGCCAAGTGTGGGGCGAGCAGTACTTC. This sequence encodes CASSQVWGEQYF.